This record covers a single T cell receptor beta chain. The antigen remains undetermined. This sample stems from a study of shared clonotypes between healthy human individuals. Study findings and constraints: Sampling involved blood alone; tissue repertoires likely differ. For sorted subsets, rarefaction showed incomplete sequencing despite large depth. Expectations were that clonotype sharing among donors would be affected by sequencing depth. With a handful of donors compared, roughly 5% of naive CD4 clonotypes were shared.

Generated by immunoSEQ multiplex PCR, the TCRdb table keeps only in-frame clones and is missing some. Among over a million clones listed, approximately 98% were seen once. This clonotype originated in a man aged 30 to 45 in good health. The sample was naive CD4+ T cells sorted from blood. Subset given: CD45RA+ positively selected.

The DNA for the CDR3 is TGCGCCAGCAGGACCGGGACACCATCTGACGAGCAGTACTTC. Its translation: CASRTGTPSDEQYF. The chain has TRBV5-1 and TRBJ2-7, with D tentatively TRBD1 (6 bases). This CDR3 contains 14 residues. In germline, CDR1 is SGHRS, CDR2 YFSETQ. Trimming removed 5 bases from V and 5 bases from J, with 17 bases in between. The full variable domain, with the rest looked up from reference TRBV5-1 and TRBJ2-7, is KAGVTQTPRYLIKTRGQQVTLSCSPISGHRSVSWYQQTPGQGLQFLFEYFSETQRNKGNFPGRFSGRQFSNSRSEMNVSTLELGDSALYLCASRTGTPSDEQYFGPGTRLTVT.